The 27 T cell receptor beta chains below come from one sample, sequenced in a study of technical replicates of blood from a handful of donors. Here immunoSEQ multiplex PCR was the method, and the copy in TCRdb shows in-frame clones only, minus some. The repertoire holds 72,000 or so clones, with about 94% as singletons. Sequencing used T cells isolated from PBMCs. The source is a human donor in good health.

The gene calls are TRBV13 and TRBJ2-3, with 10 bases fitting TRBD2. Unmatched junction bases numbered 8, after V lost 5 bases and J lost 3 bases. There are 16 residues in the CDR3. The V gene's germline CDR1 is PRHDT and CDR2 FYEKMQ (reference sequence). CDR3 loop: CASSHTGTSVTDTQYF. In nucleotides, the CDR3 is TGTGCCAGCAGCCATACCGGGACTAGCGTAACAGATACGCAGTATTTT.

The chain joins TRBV2 to TRBJ1-4, with TRBD1 matching over 7 bases. The CDR3 has 14 amino acids. V lost 6 bases to trimming and J lost 3 bases; unmatched junction nucleotides: 4. CDR1 SNHLY and CDR2 FYNNEI come from the germline V gene. Here the CDR3 reads CASRMTGPNEKLFF. For the CDR3, the DNA is TGTGCCAGCAGGATGACAGGGCCTAATGAAAAACTGTTTTTT.

The CDR3 DNA reads TGTGCCAGCAGCTACCGGGAGACGGGTGAGCAGTTCTTC. This encodes CASSYRETGEQFF. The chain has TRBV6-5 and TRBJ2-1, with TRBD2 as a possible D gene (6 bases). V lost 6 bases and J lost 9, with 15 bases in between. CDR1 is MNHEY and CDR2 is SVGAGI in the germline V gene. This CDR3 contains 13 residues.

The chain uses TRBV19 and TRBJ1-2, with 12 bases matching TRBD1. The ends lost 11 bases at V and 0 bases at J; junction bases unmatched: 7. Germline values: CDR1 LNHDA, CDR2 SQIVND (reference sequence). CDR3 length: 15 residues. As DNA, the CDR3 is TGTGCCTCCGGGACAGGGGGCCTTTCTAACTATGGCTACACCTTC. As protein: CASGTGGLSNYGYTF.

The V call is TRBV28, the J call TRBJ2-2; the match to TRBD1 covers 9 bases. CDR3 size: 15 residues. Trimming took 5 bases from V and 4 from J; bases not matched to a gene: 5. CDR1 MDHEN and CDR2 SYDVKM come from the germline V gene. The CDR3 sequence: CASSDGQGITGELFF. As DNA, the CDR3 is TGTGCCAGCAGTGACGGACAGGGGATCACCGGGGAGCTGTTTTTT.

The chain employs TRBV27 and TRBJ2-7; D is perhaps TRBD1 (5 bases). The V and J ends lost 4 bases and 5 bases respectively, with 12 bases between them. This CDR3 is built from 13 residues. Germline V gene lookup returns CDR1 MNHEY and CDR2 SMNVEV (reference sequence). The CDR3 here is CASSSGHINEQYF. CDR3 sequence (DNA): TGTGCCAGCAGTTCTGGACATATAAACGAGCAGTACTTC.

The rearrangement uses TRBV18 and TRBJ2-7; D is possibly TRBD1 (6 bases). Germline assignment: CDR1 KGHSH and CDR2 LQKENI. CDR3 length: 17 residues. V was shortened by 0 bases and J by 2 bases, with 17 bases between the two germline ends. The DNA of the CDR3 is TGTGCCAGCTCACCACCTCCTGGACAGTCTAGACCCTACGAGCAGTACTTC. Its translation: CASSPPPGQSRPYEQYF.

This chain connects TRBV19 to TRBJ2-5; maybe TRBD1 (6 bases). CDR1 and CDR2 (germline): LNHDA, SQIVND (reference sequence). CDR3 size: 13 residues. Trimming pared 7 bases from V and 4 bases from J, leaving 13 bases between. This CDR3 reads CASIHRVGETQYF. CDR3 DNA: TGTGCCAGTATTCACAGGGTGGGAGAGACCCAGTACTTC.

The rearrangement joins TRBV4-2 to TRBJ2-1; weak D call: TRBD2 (5 bases). Per the germline V gene, CDR1 is LGHNA and CDR2 is YNFKEQ. V gave up 0 bases and J gave up 0 bases, with 9 bases separating them. The CDR3 has 16 amino acids. As DNA, the CDR3 is TGTGCCAGCAGCCAAGAAGAGGCGGGCTCCTACAATGAGCAGTTCTTC. Translating it yields CASSQEEAGSYNEQFF.

CDR3 in DNA: TGCGCCAGCAGCCAAGCCTTTGATCAGCCCCAGCATTTT. This translates into CASSQAFDQPQHF. This chain links TRBV5-1 with TRBJ1-5, with D uncertain. V was shortened by 4 bases and J by 5 bases, with 10 bases between the two germline ends. Germline V gene lookup returns CDR1 SGHRS and CDR2 YFSETQ. The CDR3 length is 13 residues.

V gene TRBV7-2 combines with J gene TRBJ2-3, with D tentatively TRBD2 (5 bases). The V and J ends lost 3 bases and 0 bases respectively, with 10 bases between them. In germline, CDR1 is SGHTA, CDR2 FQGNSA. The CDR3 runs to 15 residues. The CDR3 nucleotides are TGTGCCAGCAGCTTCTTAGCGCTGAGCACAGATACGCAGTATTTT. Amino acid sequence: CASSFLALSTDTQYF.

The chain links TRBV4-1 to TRBJ2-1, with D tentatively TRBD2 (5 bases). The V and J ends lost 5 bases and 5 bases respectively, with 10 bases between them. Germline V gene sequence: CDR1 MGHRA, CDR2 YSYEKL. The CDR3 has 13 residues. This CDR3 reads CASSWGAHNEQFF. The DNA of the CDR3 is TGCGCCAGCAGCTGGGGAGCTCACAATGAGCAGTTCTTC.

The chain combines TRBV6-5 with TRBJ1-5; perhaps TRBD1 as D (6 bases). Trimming cost V 8 bases and J 4 bases, with 9 bases left between them. The CDR3 contains 12 residues. The germline gives CDR1 MNHEY, CDR2 SVGAGI. The CDR3 sequence: CASRTANQPQHF. The DNA of the CDR3 is TGTGCCAGCCGGACAGCTAATCAGCCCCAGCATTTT.

This chain connects TRBV7-9 to TRBJ1-5; D unresolved. This CDR3 is 13 amino acids long. Between the trimmed V and J ends, which lost 1 base and 4 bases, there was a span of 5 bases. Germline V gene sequence: CDR1 SEHNR, CDR2 FQNEAQ (reference sequence). The DNA of the CDR3 is TGTGCCAGCAGCTTAGGGCCAAATCAGCCCCAGCATTTT. Residues: CASSLGPNQPQHF.

The gene calls are TRBV13 and TRBJ2-1; TRBD2 matches at 13 bases. This CDR3 is built from 15 residues. With V trimmed by 8 bases and J by 4 bases, 5 bases remained unmatched. Germline V gives CDR1 PRHDT, CDR2 FYEKMQ (reference sequence). CDR3 loop: CASSRGLAGYNEQFF. CDR3 sequence (DNA): TGTGCCAGCTCTCGGGGACTAGCGGGGTACAATGAGCAGTTCTTC.

This chain links TRBV7-9 with TRBJ2-3, with 7 nucleotides matching TRBD2. This CDR3 has 13 residues. Trimming took 8 bases from V and 9 from J; bases not matched to a gene: 11. Germline-derived CDR1 and CDR2 are SEHNR and FQNEAQ (reference sequence). CDR3 in DNA: TGTGCCAGCCTAGGTCTACGGGAGGTCACGCAGTATTTT. Amino acid sequence: CASLGLREVTQYF.

V gene TRBV9 combines with J gene TRBJ2-5, with D possibly matching TRBD2 (6 bases). Germline V gene data show CDR1 as SGDLS and CDR2 as YYNGEE. Between the trimmed V and J ends, which lost 4 bases and 7 bases, there was a span of 17 bases. The CDR3 contains 14 residues. In nucleotides, the CDR3 is TGTGCCAGCAGCATGCGGGACCTCGAGGGGACCCAGTACTTC. Translated: CASSMRDLEGTQYF. Full variable domain (remainder filled in from reference TRBV9 and TRBJ2-5): DSGVTQTPKHLITATGQRVTLRCSPRSGDLSVYWYQQSLDQGLQFLIQYYNGEERAKGNILERFSAQQFPDLHSELNLSSLELGDSALYFCASSMRDLEGTQYFGPGTRLLVL.

This rearrangement joins TRBV7-3 to TRBJ2-7, with 7 bases matching TRBD1. V shed 5 bases, J shed 5 bases, and the junction held 6 bases outside the gene matches. This CDR3 region has 13 residues. Looked up from germline, CDR1 is SGHTA and CDR2 is FQGTGA. The chain's CDR3 is CASSDRDGDEQYF. The CDR3 DNA sequence: TGTGCCAGCAGCGACAGGGATGGAGACGAGCAGTACTTC.

The chain uses TRBV19 and TRBJ1-1; D perhaps matches TRBD1 (6 bases). The germline CDR1 and CDR2 sequences are LNHDA and SQIVND (reference sequence). CDR3 length: 14 amino acids. The ends were cut back, 3 bases at V and 4 bases at J, with 12 bases in the middle. The CDR3 spells CASSIDQGSTEAFF. In nucleotides, the CDR3 is TGTGCCAGTAGTATCGACCAGGGGTCCACTGAAGCTTTCTTT. Together with reference TRBV19 and TRBJ1-1, the CDR3 gives the full variable domain: DGGITQSPKYLFRKEGQNVTLSCEQNLNHDAMYWYRQDPGQGLRLIYYSQIVNDFQKGDIAEGYSVSREKKESFPLTVTSAQKNPTAFYLCASSIDQGSTEAFFGQGTRLTVV.

The J gene is TRBJ1-2, the V gene TRBV5-6, with D tentatively TRBD1 (6 bases). CDR3 size: 16 residues. Germline values: CDR1 SGHDT, CDR2 YYEEEE. Trimming pared 4 bases from V and 5 bases from J, leaving 21 bases between. CDR3 coding DNA: TGTGCCAGCAGCGGGGGCACACGGGCCTCAAGGTATGGCTACACCTTC. Amino acids: CASSGGTRASRYGYTF.

The chain recombines TRBV5-6 with TRBJ2-1; TRBD2 agrees at 7 bases. Germline V gene data show CDR1 as SGHDT and CDR2 as YYEEEE. The CDR3 is made up of 15 amino acids. The V segment lost 2 bases and the J segment 0 bases; nucleotides outside the gene matches: 2. In DNA, the CDR3 is TGTGCCAGCAGCTTTCGCGGGAGCTCCTACAATGAGCAGTTCTTC. It codes for CASSFRGSSYNEQFF.

The chain has TRBV18 and TRBJ1-4; a possible D gene is TRBD1 (6 bases). Germline loops: CDR1 KGHSH, CDR2 LQKENI. The CDR3 is 14 amino acids. The V and J ends lost 4 bases and 6 bases respectively, with 12 bases between them. Written as DNA, the CDR3 is TGTGCCAGCTCACTACAGGGTGTTCATGAAAAACTGTTTTTT. It encodes CASSLQGVHEKLFF.

A few counts support this clone. The chain employs TRBV19 and TRBJ1-2, with D perhaps matching TRBD1 (6 bases). Germline CDR1 LNHDA, CDR2 SQIVND (reference sequence). Trimming stripped 6 bases from V and 2 bases from J, with 10 bases between. The length of the CDR3 is 13 residues. CDR3 nucleotides: TGTGCCAGTAGCTTTGACAGGAACTATGGCTACACCTTC. This codes for CASSFDRNYGYTF.

The CDR3 bases are TGTGCCAGCAGTTTATATCCGAGGGCCGACTATGGCTACACCTTC. Translated, it gives CASSLYPRADYGYTF. This chain links TRBV28 with TRBJ1-2; no clear D. Germline V gene lookup returns CDR1 MDHEN and CDR2 SYDVKM. Trimming left V 1 base short and J 3 bases short, with 12 bases between. This CDR3 region has 15 residues.

This clone turned up a few times. This chain uses TRBV9 with TRBJ1-3, with D hard to call. The V gene lost 0 bases and the J gene lost 0 bases, with 4 bases spanning the gap. CDR3 size: 14 residues. Germline V lookup: CDR1 SGDLS, CDR2 YYNGEE. The CDR3 loop reads CASSVGSSGNTIYF. CDR3 nucleotide sequence: TGTGCCAGCAGCGTAGGGAGCTCTGGAAACACCATATATTTT. Using reference TRBV9 and TRBJ1-3 for the parts outside the CDR3, the full variable domain is DSGVTQTPKHLITATGQRVTLRCSPRSGDLSVYWYQQSLDQGLQFLIQYYNGEERAKGNILERFSAQQFPDLHSELNLSSLELGDSALYFCASSVGSSGNTIYFGEGSWLTVV.

The CDR3 DNA sequence: TGTGCCAGCAGCACCTGGGACACGGAATCACCCGAACGGTACAATGAGCAGTTCTTC. Protein sequence: CASSTWDTESPERYNEQFF. The J gene is TRBJ2-1, the V gene TRBV11-3; perhaps TRBD1 as D (6 bases). V was pared by 5 bases and J by 4 bases, with 27 bases between. Germline V gene sequence: CDR1 SGHNT, CDR2 YENEEA. The CDR3 has 19 amino acids.

The chain couples TRBV9 to TRBJ1-2; 7 nucleotides align to TRBD1. The V gene end was trimmed by 4 bases and the J gene end by 5 bases; junction bases not matched to a gene: 17. This CDR3 contains 17 residues. Germline V gene data show CDR1 as SGDLS and CDR2 as YYNGEE. This chain's CDR3 is CASSPGDLGVTGYGYTF. CDR3 DNA: TGTGCCAGCAGCCCAGGGGATTTGGGGGTGACAGGGTATGGCTACACCTTC.